The clone carrying this TCR beta chain was seen many times. Antigen specificity is unknown. The read halts 3 residues ahead of the CDR3 end, with the missing end drawn from the germline J gene. The data originate from a study of T cell clonality in common variable immunodeficiency. Study observations and caveats: Links between repertoire features and CVID complications were heterogeneity-limited. TCRbeta clonality was increased in CVID versus healthy controls.

Donors gave roughly 4.5 to 8 ml heparinized peripheral whole blood. Control and CVID samples contributed equal amounts of genomic DNA. Method: immunoSEQ multiplex PCR; TCRdb's copy keeps in-frame clones and lacks some. The sample shows over 50,000 clones, none of them appearing just once. This CDR3 spans 14 amino acids. V lost 3 bases and J lost 9, with 18 bases in between. Germline lookup yields CDR1 GTSNPN and CDR2 SVGIG (reference sequence). The chain uses TRBV30 and TRBJ1-5, with D unresolved. Sequencing was done on a sample of peripheral blood mononuclear cells. The clonotype comes from a person aged 18 to 70 in good health. CDR3 bases read: TGTGCCTGGAGAGAACAGCGGTCTCGGGGGCCC. Its protein product is CAWREQRSRGP. The entire CDR3 protein is CAWREQRSRGPQHF. Variable domain in full (rest from reference TRBV30 and TRBJ1-5): SQTIHQWPATLVQPVGSPLSLECTVEGTSNPNLYWYRQAAGRGLQLLFYSVGIGQISSEVPQNLSASRPQDRQFILSSKKLLLSDSGFYLCAWREQRSRGPQHFGDGTRLSIL.